Presented here are 25 T cell receptor beta chains from one specimen sequenced in a study of shared clonotypes between healthy human individuals. The table came from immunoSEQ multiplex PCR; TCRdb's copy has only in-frame clones and leaves some out. The data show about 1.4 million clones, with roughly 95% seen just once and over 1% held by the top ten. Sequences were obtained from naive CD4+ T cells sorted from blood. Subset meaning: CD45RA+ positively selected. These receptors originate from a man under 40 in good health.

This chain connects TRBV27 to TRBJ1-2; TRBD1 might be the D (5 bases). The CDR3 covers 13 residues. Trimming cost V 10 bases and J 8 bases, with 20 bases left between them. Per germline, CDR1 MNHEY and CDR2 SMNVEV (reference sequence). The CDR3 spells CATGGQSGYGYTF. The CDR3 DNA reads TGTGCCACCGGAGGGCAATCAGGGTACGGCTACACCTTC.

The CDR3 here is CASSARGWGVSTYNEQFF. The DNA for the CDR3 is TGTGCCAGCAGCGCCAGAGGGTGGGGCGTTAGCACCTACAATGAGCAGTTCTTC. This chain uses TRBV9 with TRBJ2-1; D tentatively reads TRBD1 or TRBD2 (5 bases each). V was trimmed by 3 bases and J by 2 bases, leaving 21 bases between them. This CDR3 has 18 amino acids. The germline V gene encodes CDR1 SGDLS and CDR2 YYNGEE.

The J gene is TRBJ1-2, the V gene TRBV6-6; D remains ambiguous. This CDR3 has 14 residues. The V end was cut by 0 bases, the J end by 6 bases, with 11 bases between. The V gene's germline CDR1 is MNHNY and CDR2 SVGAGI (reference sequence). CDR3 protein: CASSYSENWDGYTF. The CDR3, as DNA: TGTGCCAGCAGTTACTCGGAGAACTGGGATGGCTACACCTTC.

The V call is TRBV9, the J call TRBJ2-5; D assignment may be TRBD1 or TRBD2 (5 bases each). V lost 4 bases and J 1 base, leaving 11 bases between the germline ends. Looked up from germline, CDR1 is SGDLS and CDR2 is YYNGEE. This CDR3 is 14 amino acids long. Here the CDR3 DNA reads TGTGCCAGCAGCCCGACGGGACCCCAAGAGACCCAGTACTTC. Its translation is CASSPTGPQETQYF.

The V and J genes are TRBV11-3 and TRBJ2-2, with 14 bases identical to TRBD2. Germline trimming cut 4 bases from V and 6 bases from J; bases unmatched to any gene: 4. This CDR3 contains 16 residues. Germline V gene data show CDR1 as SGHNT and CDR2 as YENEEA. The CDR3 sequence is CASSYRLAGGAGELFF. DNA for the CDR3: TGTGCCAGCAGCTATCGACTAGCGGGAGGGGCCGGGGAGCTGTTTTTT.

CDR3 DNA: TGTGCCAGCAGCGTAGAGGGAGCAAGAGCTGAAAAACTGTTTTTT. Its protein is CASSVEGARAEKLFF. The chain couples TRBV9 to TRBJ1-4; no reliable D call. The V end was cut by 0 bases, the J end by 7 bases, with 13 bases between. The CDR3 is made up of 15 amino acids. Germline assignment: CDR1 SGDLS and CDR2 YYNGEE. Combining the CDR3 with reference TRBV9 and TRBJ1-4 gives the whole variable domain DSGVTQTPKHLITATGQRVTLRCSPRSGDLSVYWYQQSLDQGLQFLIQYYNGEERAKGNILERFSAQQFPDLHSELNLSSLELGDSALYFCASSVEGARAEKLFFGSGTQLSVL.

This chain links TRBV6-1 with TRBJ1-5; D gene ambiguous. The CDR3 covers 12 residues. Germline loops: CDR1 MNHNS, CDR2 SASEGT. The CDR3 sequence: CACGGNNQPQHF. The DNA of the CDR3 is TGTGCATGCGGTGGTAACAATCAGCCCCAGCATTTT.

The chain combines TRBV27 with TRBJ2-1, with D perhaps matching TRBD1 (5 bases). Germline CDR1 and CDR2: MNHEY and SMNVEV (reference sequence). The CDR3 contains 13 residues. V dropped 6 bases and J dropped 1 base, with 7 bases sitting between them. The CDR3 region is CASRDSSYNEQFF. For the CDR3, the DNA is TGTGCCAGCAGAGACAGTTCCTACAATGAGCAGTTCTTC.

The rearrangement uses TRBV28 and TRBJ1-1, with 9 bases fitting TRBD1. Per germline, CDR1 MDHEN and CDR2 SYDVKM. V was clipped by 5 bases and J by 4 bases; unmatched bases: 11. The CDR3 covers 16 residues. Here the CDR3 DNA reads TGTGCCAGCAGTCTCCTACAGGGGGCGCTGGGCACTGAAGCTTTCTTT. Translated, it gives CASSLLQGALGTEAFF.

V and J are TRBV7-2 and TRBJ1-2; D unresolved. Germline values: CDR1 SGHTA, CDR2 FQGNSA. The CDR3 runs to 12 residues. Trimming cost V 4 bases and J 9 bases, with 12 bases left between them. Written as DNA, the CDR3 is TGTGCCAGCAGCTGGAGTGGGATTAGCTACACCTTC. It specifies CASSWSGISYTF.

This clone was seen a single time. The rearrangement uses TRBV6-1 and TRBJ1-4, with D possibly TRBD1 on 6 matching bases. The germline gives CDR1 MNHNS, CDR2 SASEGT. This CDR3 region has 12 residues. Trimming pared 3 bases from V and 8 bases from J, leaving 7 bases between. The CDR3 sequence: CASSERGEKLFF. The CDR3 nucleotides are TGTGCCAGCAGTGAGAGGGGGGAAAAACTGTTTTTT.

This chain links TRBV4-3 with TRBJ2-7; D gene uncertain. V was clipped by 0 bases and J by 8 bases, with 11 bases between them. Looked up from germline, CDR1 is LGHNA and CDR2 is YSLEER. This CDR3 spans 13 amino acids. The CDR3 is CASSQDQRAQQYF. The CDR3 bases are TGCGCCAGCAGCCAAGACCAGCGCGCCCAGCAGTACTTC.

V is TRBV13 and J is TRBJ2-7; tentatively, D is TRBD2 (6 bases). The germline CDR1 and CDR2 sequences are PRHDT and FYEKMQ (reference sequence). Trimming removed 2 bases from V and 4 bases from J, with 12 bases in between. There are 14 residues in the CDR3. CDR3 loop: CASSLRGINYEQYF. For the CDR3, the DNA is TGTGCCAGCAGCTTACGCGGGATTAATTACGAGCAGTACTTC.

This clone showed up just a few times. This chain uses TRBV28 with TRBJ1-1; tentatively, D is TRBD1 (6 bases). The CDR3 runs 12 residues. V shed 8 bases and J shed 6 bases, with 13 bases lying between them. In germline, CDR1 is MDHEN, CDR2 SYDVKM. CDR3 nucleotide sequence: TGTGCCAGCTTCGAACGACAGGCTGAAGCTTTCTTT. Its translation is CASFERQAEAFF.

The genes are TRBV29-1 and TRBJ2-7, with TRBD1 identical over 7 bases. V dropped 6 bases and J dropped 3; count of bases not matched to a gene: 20. Germline CDR1 and CDR2: SQVTM and ANQGSEA. This CDR3 region has 17 residues. In DNA, the CDR3 is TGCAGCGTAACGCCGTTGTCCGGACAGGCGCAAAACTACGAGCAGTACTTC. Its protein is CSVTPLSGQAQNYEQYF.

On this clone: Within the sample, other DNA sequences also encode this same CDR3. The chain combines TRBV28 with TRBJ1-5; maybe TRBD1 (5 bases). Germline values: CDR1 MDHEN, CDR2 SYDVKM. This CDR3 has 14 residues. Between the trimmed V and J ends, which lost 6 bases and 4 bases, there was a span of 13 bases. The CDR3 nucleotides read TGTGCCAGCAGCCCGCCGGGGGGGAATCAGCCCCAGCATTTT. It specifies CASSPPGGNQPQHF. Full variable domain (outside the CDR3, taken from reference TRBV28 and TRBJ1-5): DVKVTQSSRYLVKRTGEKVFLECVQDMDHENMFWYRQDPGLGLRLIYFSYDVKMKEKGDIPEGYSVSREKKERFSLILESASTNQTSMYLCASSPPGGNQPQHFGDGTRLSIL.

This chain connects TRBV6-5 to TRBJ1-1; tentatively, D is TRBD1 (5 bases). Trimming removed 0 bases from V and 4 bases from J, with 12 bases in between. The CDR3 spans 15 residues. Germline V CDR1 and CDR2: MNHEY, SVGAGI. CDR3 loop: CASSYSRDGATEAFF. CDR3 DNA sequence: TGTGCCAGCAGTTACTCGAGGGACGGGGCCACTGAAGCTTTCTTT.

Only one count was recorded for this clone. The V call is TRBV5-8, the J call TRBJ1-2; D not resolved. The CDR3 is 12 residues long. Germline V lookup: CDR1 SGHTS, CDR2 YDEGEE. V shed 4 bases and J shed 8 bases, with 12 bases lying between them. The CDR3: CASSPFYQGYTF. CDR3 nucleotides: TGTGCCAGCAGCCCCTTTTATCAGGGCTACACCTTC.

V and J are TRBV2 and TRBJ2-5, with D uncertain. This CDR3 has 11 residues. With 7 bases removed from V and 4 bases from J, the gap between germline ends came to 7 bases. CDR1 is SNHLY, CDR2 FYNNEI, per germline. As DNA, the CDR3 is TGTGCCAGCACCAGGCCAGAGACCCAGTACTTC. Encoded protein: CASTRPETQYF.

The chain combines TRBV7-2 with TRBJ1-4, with D perhaps matching TRBD1 (5 bases). The CDR3 covers 14 residues. The germline V gene has CDR1 SGHTA and CDR2 FQGNSA. Trimming stripped 1 base from V and 14 bases from J, with 17 bases between. CDR3 region: CASSLDLAREGLFF. In DNA, the CDR3 is TGTGCCAGCAGCTTAGATTTGGCCAGGGAGGGCCTGTTTTTT.

The chain links TRBV27 to TRBJ2-1, with 14 bases identical to TRBD2. The CDR3 has 17 amino acids. V shed 4 bases and J 4 bases; nucleotides not matched to a gene: 6. The germline gives CDR1 MNHEY, CDR2 SMNVEV (reference sequence). The CDR3 nucleotides are TGTGCCAGCAGTTATTGGAGACTAGCGGGAGGGTACAATGAGCAGTTCTTC. Translated: CASSYWRLAGGYNEQFF.

The CDR3 reads CASSRDGTGEKLFF. As DNA, the CDR3 is TGTGCCAGCAGCCGAGACGGGACAGGTGAAAAACTGTTTTTT. The chain couples TRBV9 to TRBJ1-4, with 8 bases identical to TRBD1. The V and J ends lost 4 bases and 7 bases, in that order; junction bases with no gene match: 6. The CDR3 length is 14 residues. Germline V gene sequence: CDR1 SGDLS, CDR2 YYNGEE.

The chain employs TRBV30 and TRBJ2-7; D not certain. The CDR3 loop spans 14 amino acids. Trimming left V 2 bases short and J 0 bases short, with 11 bases between. Germline lookup yields CDR1 GTSNPN and CDR2 SVGIG (reference sequence). In nucleotides, the CDR3 is TGTGCCTGGAGTAGAATTAGTAGCTCCTACGAGCAGTACTTC. Translated, it gives CAWSRISSSYEQYF. The whole variable domain, filled in from reference TRBV30 and TRBJ2-7, reads SQTIHQWPATLVQPVGSPLSLECTVEGTSNPNLYWYRQAAGRGLQLLFYSVGIGQISSEVPQNLSASRPQDRQFILSSKKLLLSDSGFYLCAWSRISSSYEQYFGPGTRLTVT.

The chain is built from TRBV5-4 and TRBJ2-2; D unresolved. Trimming removed 1 base from V and 1 base from J, with 8 bases in between. Germline V gene data show CDR1 as SGHNT and CDR2 as YYREEE (reference sequence). The CDR3 consists of 15 residues. This CDR3 reads CASSLSPQNTGELFF. For the CDR3, the DNA is TGTGCCAGCAGCTTGAGCCCTCAGAACACCGGGGAGCTGTTTTTT.

This chain joins TRBV4-3 and TRBJ2-4; TRBD2 matches 8 bases. V lost 0 bases to trimming and J lost 4 bases; unmatched junction nucleotides: 14. This CDR3 spans 19 amino acids. CDR1 LGHNA and CDR2 YSLEER come from the germline V gene. The DNA for the CDR3 is TGCGCCAGCAGCCAAGAAGGTAGCGGGAATGGCCCTACAAAAAACATTCAGTACTTC. Its protein product is CASSQEGSGNGPTKNIQYF.